A single sample is the source of the 26 T cell receptor beta chains below, sequenced in a study of blood T cells in healthy people across ages. A second PCR, run for about 7 to 11 cycles, used a sample-barcoded 5' primer plus a J-beta primer mix. From the 5' RACE reads, TCRdb called clonotypes with MiXCR, one entry per CDR3 protein. The repertoire consists of about 1.4 million distinct CDR3 sequences, with approximately 59% occurring once and the leading ten covering over 5%. Material for sequencing was blood. The receptors stem from a young man in good health.

This clonotype was seen a single time. The rearrangement joins TRBV20-1 to TRBJ2-7; TRBD2 agrees at 9 bases. The V segment lost 3 bases and the J segment 2 bases; nucleotides outside the gene matches: 8. Germline V CDR1 and CDR2: DFQATT, SNEGSKA (reference sequence). The CDR3 contains 15 residues. The CDR3 coding sequence is TGCAGTGCTAGTAGGAGACTAGCGGATCCCTACGAGCAGTACTTC. Amino acids: CSASRRLADPYEQYF.

The sample holds a few counts of this clonotype. The chain recombines TRBV4-2 with TRBJ2-7; 13 bases fit TRBD2. The V gene's germline CDR1 is LGHNA and CDR2 YNFKEQ. J was trimmed by 3 bases and V by 1 base; bases with no gene match: 3. The CDR3 is 16 amino acids. CDR3 sequence (DNA): TGTGCCAGCAGCCAAGGAACTAGCGGGGGGGTCTACGAGCAGTACTTC. Its translation is CASSQGTSGGVYEQYF.

The V and J genes are TRBV20-1 and TRBJ2-3, with 8 bases identical to TRBD2. Germline V gene lookup returns CDR1 DFQATT and CDR2 SNEGSKA (reference sequence). There are 16 residues in the CDR3. The V gene end was trimmed by 3 bases and the J gene end by 1 base; junction bases not matched to a gene: 9. CDR3: CSASWMREARTDTQYF. As DNA, the CDR3 is TGCAGTGCTAGCTGGATGCGGGAGGCCCGCACAGATACGCAGTATTTT.

The CDR3: CASSERGTGGGSKNIQYF. The CDR3 region has the DNA TGTGCCAGCAGTGAAAGGGGGACAGGGGGTGGGTCCAAAAACATTCAGTACTTC. The chain links TRBV6-1 to TRBJ2-4; 11 bases line up with TRBD1. This CDR3 region has 18 residues. The germline V gene has CDR1 MNHNS and CDR2 SASEGT. V trimming: 2 bases; J trimming: 2 bases; junction bases outside the gene matches: 8.

V gene TRBV13 combines with J gene TRBJ2-1, with 11 positions matching TRBD1. The V gene end was trimmed by 7 bases and the J gene end by 7 bases; junction bases not matched to a gene: 3. This CDR3 contains 13 residues. Germline values: CDR1 PRHDT, CDR2 FYEKMQ (reference sequence). The CDR3 loop is CASKGQGANEQFF. The CDR3 coding sequence is TGTGCCAGCAAAGGACAGGGGGCTAATGAGCAGTTCTTC.

This chain links TRBV4-3 with TRBJ2-1; 13 positions match TRBD2. CDR1 is LGHNA, CDR2 YSLEER, per germline. CDR3 length: 19 amino acids. With V trimmed by 1 base and J by 7 bases, 13 bases remained unmatched. This chain's CDR3 is CASSQVIPGGLAGENEQFF. The CDR3 DNA sequence: TGCGCCAGCAGCCAAGTAATACCCGGAGGACTAGCGGGGGAAAATGAGCAGTTCTTC.

The J gene is TRBJ2-3, the V gene TRBV20-1; D is uncertain. CDR1 is DFQATT and CDR2 is SNEGSKA in the germline V gene (reference sequence). The CDR3 contains 15 residues. V lost 6 bases and J lost 8, with 24 bases in between. The CDR3, as DNA: TGCAGTGCCAGGTTTAGTCATTTGCCCCCAGCTACGCAGTATTTT. The encoded protein is CSARFSHLPPATQYF.

In DNA form, the CDR3 reads TGCAGCGTTGAAGATGCAGGACACCTCACCGGGGAGCTGTTTTTT. It is translated as CSVEDAGHLTGELFF. The V call is TRBV29-1, the J call TRBJ2-2; D is perhaps TRBD1 (5 bases). The CDR3 totals 15 residues. The germline V gene encodes CDR1 SQVTM and CDR2 ANQGSEA. The V gene lost 0 bases and the J gene lost 4 bases, with 12 bases spanning the gap.

The J gene is TRBJ2-1, the V gene TRBV30; 7 bases are a match to TRBD1. In germline, CDR1 is GTSNPN, CDR2 SVGIG (reference sequence). This CDR3 region has 17 residues. Losses at the gene ends were 1 base for V and 10 bases for J; bases not matched to a gene: 19. CDR3: CAWSAPLTGANLYEQFF. The CDR3 nucleotides read TGTGCCTGGAGTGCCCCACTTACAGGGGCAAACTTATACGAGCAGTTCTTC.

This clonotype was counted between two and nine times. The chain joins TRBV20-1 to TRBJ1-2; D is possibly TRBD1 (5 bases). Looked up from germline, CDR1 is DFQATT and CDR2 is SNEGSKA (reference sequence). Trimming left V 6 bases short and J 8 bases short, with 19 bases between. This CDR3 has 13 residues. The CDR3 spells CSAEYRTLGGYTF. DNA of the CDR3: TGCAGTGCAGAATACAGGACTCTAGGAGGCTACACCTTC.

This clonotype has just a few counts. The V call is TRBV10-3, the J call TRBJ2-6; D remains ambiguous. With 0 bases removed from V and 0 bases from J, the gap between germline ends came to 9 bases. The CDR3 is made up of 17 amino acids. Germline V gene lookup returns CDR1 ENHRY and CDR2 SYGVKD. CDR3 bases: TGTGCCATCAGTGAGTCGTTGTTAACCTCTGGGGCCAACGTCCTGACTTTC. Translating it yields CAISESLLTSGANVLTF.

This clonotype was picked up one time. The chain links TRBV9 to TRBJ2-2; D is unresolved. Per the germline V gene, CDR1 is SGDLS and CDR2 is YYNGEE. The CDR3 runs to 15 residues. Trimming pared 0 bases from V and 0 bases from J, leaving 6 bases between. CDR3: CASSVGTSNTGELFF. Written as DNA, the CDR3 is TGTGCCAGCAGCGTAGGAACCTCGAACACCGGGGAGCTGTTTTTT.

In its sample, this clonotype was seen a few times. The chain uses TRBV13 and TRBJ2-3; 12 bases agree with TRBD2. Germline V gene sequence: CDR1 PRHDT, CDR2 FYEKMQ (reference sequence). Losses at the gene ends were 5 bases for V and 6 bases for J; bases not matched to a gene: 9. The CDR3 extends over 16 amino acids. Written as DNA, the CDR3 is TGTGCCAGCAGCGCCCGGACTAGCGGGAAGGGGGATACGCAGTATTTT. Its translation is CASSARTSGKGDTQYF.

The chain employs TRBV6-2 or TRBV6-3 and TRBJ2-5; TRBD1 aligns across 11 bases. The J call may be incorrect, as the DNA end agrees better with TRBJ2-7. CDR3 length equals 16 residues. The V gene's germline CDR1 is MNHEY and CDR2 SVGEGT. CDR3 in DNA: TGTGCCAGCAGTTACCCCGGGACAGGGGGATCGGGCGAGCAGTACTTC. It encodes CASSYPGTGGSGEQYF.

The rearrangement joins TRBV5-4 to TRBJ2-1; unclear D gene. Germline values: CDR1 SGHNT, CDR2 YYREEE (reference sequence). This CDR3 spans 14 amino acids. Trimming pared 4 bases from V and 6 bases from J, leaving 14 bases between. The CDR3 spells CASSPYYFFNEQFF. Written as DNA, the CDR3 is TGTGCCAGCAGCCCTTACTATTTCTTCAATGAGCAGTTCTTC.

The chain couples TRBV12-3 or TRBV12-4 to TRBJ2-7; TRBD2 is a possible D gene (6 bases). The ends were cut back, 5 bases at V and 3 bases at J, with 14 bases in the middle. This CDR3 spans 14 amino acids. CDR3 residues: CASSAPGLLYEQYF. CDR3 in DNA: TGTGCCAGCAGTGCCCCGGGACTCCTCTACGAGCAGTACTTC.

The chain recombines TRBV15 with TRBJ2-4, with D perhaps assigned TRBD1 or TRBD2 (6 bases each). Germline V lookup: CDR1 LNHNV, CDR2 YYDKDF (reference sequence). V lost 3 bases, J lost 0 bases, and 9 bases lay in between. This CDR3 region has 15 residues. CDR3 nucleotide sequence: TGTGCCACCAGCAGGAAGGGGGGAGCCAAAAACATTCAGTACTTC. It codes for CATSRKGGAKNIQYF.

The chain links TRBV4-1 to TRBJ1-6; a weak D match, TRBD1 (5 bases). Trimming pared 0 bases from V and 9 bases from J, leaving 12 bases between. The CDR3 has 15 residues. The germline V gene has CDR1 MGHRA and CDR2 YSYEKL. In DNA form, the CDR3 reads TGCGCCAGCAGCCAAGAAGGGACTCTGGGTTCACCCCTCCACTTT. Translated, it gives CASSQEGTLGSPLHF.

This rearrangement joins TRBV20-1 to TRBJ1-1; 7 bases map to TRBD1. Unmatched junction bases numbered 10, after V lost 5 bases and J lost 1 base. Germline CDR1 reads DFQATT; CDR2 reads SNEGSKA (reference sequence). There are 15 residues in the CDR3. CDR3: CSAYDRDWENTEAFF. CDR3 sequence (DNA): TGCAGTGCTTACGACAGGGATTGGGAGAACACTGAAGCTTTCTTT.

The chain uses TRBV20-1 and TRBJ1-2; TRBD1 aligns across 7 bases. Germline CDR1 and CDR2: DFQATT and SNEGSKA (reference sequence). CDR3 size: 13 residues. V was pared by 6 bases and J by 3 bases, with 7 bases of the junction left unmatched. The CDR3 here is CSANTQGHYGYTF. The CDR3, as DNA: TGCAGTGCAAACACACAGGGGCACTATGGCTACACCTTC.

The chain combines TRBV7-2 with TRBJ2-1, with D possibly being TRBD1 or TRBD2 (5 bases each). This CDR3 region has 14 residues. Germline CDR1 SGHTA, CDR2 FQGNSA. V lost 4 bases and J lost 5, with 12 bases in between. CDR3 loop: CASSYVGPNNEQFF. In nucleotides, the CDR3 is TGTGCCAGCAGCTACGTGGGACCCAACAATGAGCAGTTCTTC.

This clonotype was observed a single time. The V call is TRBV2, the J call TRBJ2-5; 8 bases agree with TRBD2. Germline CDR1 SNHLY, CDR2 FYNNEI. V trimming: 6 bases; J trimming: 11 bases; junction bases outside the gene matches: 11. CDR3 length: 13 residues. CDR3 nucleotides: TGTGCCAGCAGCGGGGGGGCATACAATGAGCAGTACTTC. It specifies CASSGGAYNEQYF.

The chain recombines TRBV7-2 with TRBJ2-3; D may be TRBD1 or TRBD2 (5 bases each). The CDR3 runs to 12 residues. Germline loops: CDR1 SGHTA, CDR2 FQGNSA. V lost 1 base, J lost 11 bases, and 10 bases lay in between. The CDR3 is CASSLGPGGQYF. In DNA, the CDR3 is TGTGCCAGCAGCTTAGGACCTGGGGGGCAGTATTTT. Variable domain in full (rest from reference TRBV7-2 and TRBJ2-3): GAGVSQSPSNKVTEKGKDVELRCDPISGHTALYWYRQSLGQGLEFLIYFQGNSAPDKSGLPSDRFSAERTGGSVSTLTIQRTQQEDSAVYLCASSLGPGGQYFGPGTRLTVL.

The rearrangement joins TRBV6-5 to TRBJ2-7, with TRBD1 matching over 7 bases. The J call could be wrong; TRBJ2-5 is a better fit for the DNA end. The length of the CDR3 is 12 residues. The V gene's germline CDR1 is MNHEY and CDR2 SVGAGI. The CDR3 spells CASKTGQETQYF. The CDR3 nucleotides are TGTGCCAGCAAGACAGGGCAAGAGACCCAGTACTTC.

V usage is TRBV5-1 and J usage is TRBJ2-1; D gene uncertain. The J call is uncertain, as TRBJ2-7 better fits the DNA end. The CDR3 consists of 15 residues. Looked up from germline, CDR1 is SGHRS and CDR2 is YFSETQ. In nucleotides, the CDR3 is TGCGCCAGCAGGCCTTTCGACAACTCCTACAATGAGCAGTACTTC. Its protein product is CASRPFDNSYNEQYF.

The chain carries TRBV4-1 and TRBJ2-1; the match to TRBD2 covers 10 bases. The length of the CDR3 is 17 residues. Looked up from germline, CDR1 is MGHRA and CDR2 is YSYEKL. The junction had 10 bases not matched to a gene; V was cut back by 4 bases and J by 4 bases. CDR3 nucleotides: TGCGCCAGCAGCCCCGGACTAGCGGTTCTTTTATACAATGAGCAGTTCTTC. This translates into CASSPGLAVLLYNEQFF.